This is a list of T cell receptor beta chains from one sample in a study of shared clonotypes between healthy human individuals. The data were produced by immunoSEQ multiplex PCR, yet TCRdb's version contains in-frame clones alone and is incomplete. The sample contains about 2 million clones, 95% of which appear only once. Input material: naive CD4+ T cells sorted from blood. Receptors originate from a young man in good health. CDR3s include the opening cysteine and the closing phenylalanine or tryptophan. A D gene is named only where the DNA matches it firmly. Clone size, where shown, is once, few, many, or a class for clones that have expanded.

CDR3nt: TGCGCCAGCAGCTTAAGGGGCTCTGGAAACACCATATATTTT
CDR3aa: CASSLRGSGNTIYF
len: 14
abundance: NA
v_gene: TRBV5-1
d_gene: NA
j_gene: TRBJ1-3

CDR3nt: TGTGCCAGCAGTTCGCCCGGGACAGGGACGGCCGAGCAGTACTTC
CDR3aa: CASSSPGTGTAEQYF
len: 15
abundance: NA
v_gene: TRBV28
d_gene: TRBD1
j_gene: TRBJ2-7

CDR3nt: TGTGCCAGCAGCGTGCAGGGAGGAACTATCGGCACTGAAGCTTTCTTT
CDR3aa: CASSVQGGTIGTEAFF
len: 16
abundance: NA
v_gene: TRBV7-2
d_gene: NA
j_gene: TRBJ1-1

CDR3nt: TGTGCCAGCAGCCCACAGGGGGCAGGGAATTCACCCCTCCACTTT
CDR3aa: CASSPQGAGNSPLHF
len: 15
abundance: NA
v_gene: TRBV7-9
d_gene: TRBD1
j_gene: TRBJ1-6

CDR3nt: TGCAGCGTTGGGCAGGGAGAGAACACTGAAGCTTTCTTT
CDR3aa: CSVGQGENTEAFF
len: 13
abundance: NA
v_gene: TRBV29-1
d_gene: NA
j_gene: TRBJ1-1

CDR3nt: TGTGCCAGCACCCGAGCCCCTCACAATGAGCAGTTCTTC
CDR3aa: CASTRAPHNEQFF
len: 13
abundance: NA
v_gene: TRBV6-1
d_gene: NA
j_gene: TRBJ2-1

CDR3nt: TGTGCCAGCAGTCAAGAGGGCAGTTTTAATGAAAAACTGTTTTTT
CDR3aa: CASSQEGSFNEKLFF
len: 15
abundance: NA
v_gene: TRBV6-1
d_gene: NA
j_gene: TRBJ1-4

CDR3nt: TGTGCCAGCTCCCACGACAGGGTTCGGACAGATACGCAGTATTTT
CDR3aa: CASSHDRVRTDTQYF
len: 15
abundance: NA
v_gene: TRBV18
d_gene: TRBD1
j_gene: TRBJ2-3

CDR3nt: TGTGCCAGCAGCCCCCTAGGGGAAGGCCAAGCCTATGGCTACACCTTC
CDR3aa: CASSPLGEGQAYGYTF
len: 16
abundance: NA
v_gene: TRBV9
d_gene: NA
j_gene: TRBJ1-2

CDR3nt: TGTGCCAGCAGCTTGGGGACAGGGGGAAACTCCTACAATGAGCAGTTCTTC
CDR3aa: CASSLGTGGNSYNEQFF
len: 17
abundance: once
v_gene: TRBV5-4
d_gene: TRBD1
j_gene: TRBJ2-1

CDR3nt: TGCGCCAGCAGCGAACAGGGCTCCTACGAGCAGTACTTC
CDR3aa: CASSEQGSYEQYF
len: 13
abundance: NA
v_gene: TRBV5-1
d_gene: NA
j_gene: TRBJ2-7

CDR3nt: TGTGCCTGGAGTGTACGCCAAGAGGGTGTCCAGCATTTT
CDR3aa: CAWSVRQEGVQHF
len: 13
abundance: NA
v_gene: TRBV30
d_gene: NA
j_gene: TRBJ1-5

CDR3nt: TGTGCCAGCAGACCGAACGGACCGGCCGTGCGGCCCCAGCATTTT
CDR3aa: CASRPNGPAVRPQHF
len: 15
abundance: once
v_gene: TRBV27
d_gene: NA
j_gene: TRBJ1-5

CDR3nt: TGTGCCAGCAGTTTACAGCTTCGAAACACCGGGGAGCTGTTTTTT
CDR3aa: CASSLQLRNTGELFF
len: 15
abundance: NA
v_gene: TRBV28
d_gene: NA
j_gene: TRBJ2-2

CDR3nt: TGTGCCTGGGGGGCAGGGGCGGCCACTGAAGCTTTCTTT
CDR3aa: CAWGAGAATEAFF
len: 13
abundance: once
v_gene: TRBV30
d_gene: NA
j_gene: TRBJ1-1

CDR3nt: TGTGCCAGCAGCGCGCAGGGTTCAGATACGCAGTATTTT
CDR3aa: CASSAQGSDTQYF
len: 13
abundance: NA
v_gene: TRBV2
d_gene: NA
j_gene: TRBJ2-3

CDR3nt: TGTGCCAGCAGTTTACGACAGCAGAACACTGAAGCTTTCTTT
CDR3aa: CASSLRQQNTEAFF
len: 14
abundance: NA
v_gene: TRBV28
d_gene: NA
j_gene: TRBJ1-1

CDR3nt: TGTGCCAGCTCCGAGGAATACAATGAGCAGTTCTTC
CDR3aa: CASSEEYNEQFF
len: 12
abundance: NA
v_gene: TRBV18
d_gene: NA
j_gene: TRBJ2-1

CDR3nt: TGTGCCAGCAGCCCAGGGGGCCTAAGCTCCTACGAGCAGTACTTC
CDR3aa: CASSPGGLSSYEQYF
len: 15
abundance: NA
v_gene: TRBV5-4
d_gene: TRBD1
j_gene: TRBJ2-7

CDR3nt: TGTGCCACCTCAAAGGAACATACGCAGTATTTT
CDR3aa: CATSKEHTQYF
len: 11
abundance: NA
v_gene: TRBV25-1
d_gene: NA
j_gene: TRBJ2-3

CDR3nt: TGTGCCAGCAGCGTAATCCAAGCTTTCTTT
CDR3aa: CASSVIQAFF
len: 10
abundance: NA
v_gene: TRBV7-9
d_gene: NA
j_gene: TRBJ1-1

CDR3nt: TGTGCCTGGAGTGTAGGCCCCTACGAGCAGTACTTC
CDR3aa: CAWSVGPYEQYF
len: 12
abundance: few
v_gene: TRBV30
d_gene: NA
j_gene: TRBJ2-7

CDR3nt: TGTGCCAGCAGTCGACAGGCATTCTCTGGAAACACCATATATTTT
CDR3aa: CASSRQAFSGNTIYF
len: 15
abundance: NA
v_gene: TRBV25-1
d_gene: NA
j_gene: TRBJ1-3

CDR3nt: TGTGCCAGCAGCTTAGATGGGCAAGGCGGCTTGAAGCAGTACTTC
CDR3aa: CASSLDGQGGLKQYF
len: 15
abundance: NA
v_gene: TRBV11-3
d_gene: NA
j_gene: TRBJ2-7

CDR3nt: TGCGCCAGCACTTGGTCCCCCACGGGGAGTGAAAAACTGTTTTTT
CDR3aa: CASTWSPTGSEKLFF
len: 15
abundance: NA
v_gene: TRBV5-1
d_gene: NA
j_gene: TRBJ1-4

CDR3nt: TGTGCCAGCAGCGATTCCGGGACAGGGAAGTATGGCTACACCTTC
CDR3aa: CASSDSGTGKYGYTF
len: 15
abundance: NA
v_gene: TRBV25-1
d_gene: TRBD1
j_gene: TRBJ1-2

CDR3nt: TGCGCCAGCAGCTTGGGACAGGTAAACGGGAACTATGGCTACACCTTC
CDR3aa: CASSLGQVNGNYGYTF
len: 16
abundance: NA
v_gene: TRBV5-1
d_gene: NA
j_gene: TRBJ1-2

CDR3nt: TGTGCCAGCAGCCTCAGGGATAGGACCACCGGGGAGCTGTTTTTT
CDR3aa: CASSLRDRTTGELFF
len: 15
abundance: NA
v_gene: TRBV25-1
d_gene: NA
j_gene: TRBJ2-2

CDR3nt: TGTGCCAGCAGTTTGGGTGGTGGAGGGGAGGTCTATGGCTACACCTTC
CDR3aa: CASSLGGGGEVYGYTF
len: 16
abundance: NA
v_gene: TRBV6-5
d_gene: NA
j_gene: TRBJ1-2

CDR3nt: TGCGCCAGCAGCCGCAACAATGTTAAGGGGACCCCCTACAATGAGCAGTTCTTC
CDR3aa: CASSRNNVKGTPYNEQFF
len: 18
abundance: NA
v_gene: TRBV4-1
d_gene: NA
j_gene: TRBJ2-1

CDR3nt: TGCGCCAGCAGCGCCTTCGGGACTCTCAAGGACCACGAGCAGTACTTC
CDR3aa: CASSAFGTLKDHEQYF
len: 16
abundance: NA
v_gene: TRBV5-1
d_gene: NA
j_gene: TRBJ2-7

CDR3nt: TGTGCCAGCAGCCCCTGGGACCAGGGGCCGAACACTGAAGCTTTCTTT
CDR3aa: CASSPWDQGPNTEAFF
len: 16
abundance: NA
v_gene: TRBV7-2
d_gene: NA
j_gene: TRBJ1-1

CDR3nt: TGTGCCAGTAGTACCCCGACAGGGGGCGTCCCAATGAACACTGAAGCTTTCTTT
CDR3aa: CASSTPTGGVPMNTEAFF
len: 18
abundance: NA
v_gene: TRBV19
d_gene: TRBD1
j_gene: TRBJ1-1

CDR3nt: TGTGCCAGCAGCTTAGTAGGAAGAGCCACAGATACGCAGTATTTT
CDR3aa: CASSLVGRATDTQYF
len: 15
abundance: NA
v_gene: TRBV11-2
d_gene: NA
j_gene: TRBJ2-3

CDR3nt: TGTGCCAGCAGTTTAGGGACAGTCACCCATAATTCACCCCTCCACTTT
CDR3aa: CASSLGTVTHNSPLHF
len: 16
abundance: NA
v_gene: TRBV27
d_gene: TRBD1
j_gene: TRBJ1-6

CDR3nt: TGTGCCAGCAGTTACTATGGGACAGGCTATGGCTACACCTTC
CDR3aa: CASSYYGTGYGYTF
len: 14
abundance: once
v_gene: TRBV6-6
d_gene: TRBD1
j_gene: TRBJ1-2

CDR3nt: TGTGCCAGCAGCCCGAGCCTCGGGACTCCCGGCTCCTACGAGCAGTACTTC
CDR3aa: CASSPSLGTPGSYEQYF
len: 17
abundance: NA
v_gene: TRBV7-2
d_gene: NA
j_gene: TRBJ2-7

CDR3nt: TGTGCCACCCGGACAGATATCTACGAGCAGTACTTC
CDR3aa: CATRTDIYEQYF
len: 12
abundance: NA
v_gene: TRBV6-5
d_gene: NA
j_gene: TRBJ2-7

CDR3nt: TGTGCCAGCACCCTGGGACAGGGGTTGGGTCCTAGCACAGATACGCAGTATTTT
CDR3aa: CASTLGQGLGPSTDTQYF
len: 18
abundance: NA
v_gene: TRBV11-2
d_gene: TRBD1
j_gene: TRBJ2-3

CDR3nt: TGTGCCACCAGCAGAGACCCAGCGTGGGGACTAGCTTCCTACGAGCAGTACTTC
CDR3aa: CATSRDPAWGLASYEQYF
len: 18
abundance: NA
v_gene: TRBV15
d_gene: TRBD2
j_gene: TRBJ2-7

CDR3nt: TGTGCCAGCAGCGCGGGGGAGACTAGCACAGATACGCAGTATTTT
CDR3aa: CASSAGETSTDTQYF
len: 15
abundance: NA
v_gene: TRBV7-9
d_gene: TRBD2
j_gene: TRBJ2-3

CDR3nt: TGTGCCATCAACGGACAGGGCTCCTACGAGCAGTACTTC
CDR3aa: CAINGQGSYEQYF
len: 13
abundance: NA
v_gene: TRBV10-3
d_gene: TRBD1
j_gene: TRBJ2-7

CDR3nt: TGTGCCTGGAGTGTAACGACAGGGGGTGGAAACACCATATATTTT
CDR3aa: CAWSVTTGGGNTIYF
len: 15
abundance: NA
v_gene: TRBV30
d_gene: TRBD1
j_gene: TRBJ1-3

CDR3nt: TGTGCCAGCAGCTTAGGGGGGAGAATTTACGAGCAGTACTTC
CDR3aa: CASSLGGRIYEQYF
len: 14
abundance: NA
v_gene: TRBV11-2
d_gene: NA
j_gene: TRBJ2-7

CDR3nt: TGTGCCAGCAGTGAAGGGCGGACCTACGAGCAGTACTTC
CDR3aa: CASSEGRTYEQYF
len: 13
abundance: NA
v_gene: TRBV6-1
d_gene: NA
j_gene: TRBJ2-7

CDR3nt: TGTGCCAGCTCACCGTCCGGACAGCCCCAGCATTTT
CDR3aa: CASSPSGQPQHF
len: 12
abundance: NA
v_gene: TRBV18
d_gene: NA
j_gene: TRBJ1-5

CDR3nt: TGTGCCAGCACCCAGGACAGTGAAACCGGGGAGCTGTTTTTT
CDR3aa: CASTQDSETGELFF
len: 14
abundance: NA
v_gene: TRBV2
d_gene: NA
j_gene: TRBJ2-2

CDR3nt: TGTGCCAGCAGGAACGACAGAAATTCACCCCTCCACTTT
CDR3aa: CASRNDRNSPLHF
len: 13
abundance: NA
v_gene: TRBV2
d_gene: NA
j_gene: TRBJ1-6

CDR3nt: TGTGCCAGCAGTAAGTCGGTGAACACTGAAGCTTTCTTT
CDR3aa: CASSKSVNTEAFF
len: 13
abundance: NA
v_gene: TRBV6-1
d_gene: NA
j_gene: TRBJ1-1

CDR3nt: TGTGCCAGCAGTGACCAACTCTTGAGGGACAGCTATAATTCACCCCTCCACTTT
CDR3aa: CASSDQLLRDSYNSPLHF
len: 18
abundance: NA
v_gene: TRBV6-1
d_gene: TRBD1
j_gene: TRBJ1-6

CDR3nt: TGTGCCTGGGCCGTCCTCTTGGGAAACACCATATATTTT
CDR3aa: CAWAVLLGNTIYF
len: 13
abundance: NA
v_gene: TRBV30
d_gene: NA
j_gene: TRBJ1-3

CDR3nt: TGTGCCAGCAGTTTGGGCGGCAGCGGGGGGCACTACGAGCAGTACTTC
CDR3aa: CASSLGGSGGHYEQYF
len: 16
abundance: NA
v_gene: TRBV28
d_gene: TRBD2
j_gene: TRBJ2-7